The 25 T cell receptor beta chains below all came from one sample that was sequenced in a study of blood T cell repertoires in COVID-19. Here immunoSEQ multiplex PCR was the method, and the copy in TCRdb shows in-frame clones only, minus some. The sample consists of about 70,000 clones, about nine tenths of them appearing once. The specimen sequenced was peripheral blood. The receptors were sampled from a woman under 30 with acute or convalescent COVID-19.

V gene TRBV12-5 combines with J gene TRBJ2-3; the match to TRBD2 covers 13 bases. Per the germline V gene, CDR1 is LGHNT and CDR2 is FRNRAP. The V segment lost 10 bases and the J segment 4 bases; nucleotides outside the gene matches: 14. The CDR3 extends over 17 amino acids. The CDR3 protein is CAMLRGTSGRASDTQYF. Here the CDR3 DNA reads TGTGCTATGCTACGGGGTACTAGCGGGAGGGCGTCAGATACGCAGTATTTT.

The chain is built from TRBV18 and TRBJ1-1; the D gene is possibly TRBD1 (5 bases). This CDR3 comprises 16 residues. V was shortened by 4 bases and J by 5 bases, with 20 bases between the two germline ends. Germline loops: CDR1 KGHSH, CDR2 LQKENI. CDR3 residues: CASSHTGGRGGTEAFF. The CDR3 region has the DNA TGTGCCAGCTCACACACGGGGGGGAGAGGTGGGACTGAAGCTTTCTTT.

The V and J genes are TRBV28 and TRBJ1-5; 11 bases match TRBD1. The germline V gene has CDR1 MDHEN and CDR2 SYDVKM. This CDR3 is built from 13 residues. Unmatched junction bases numbered 2, after V lost 6 bases and J lost 7 bases. The CDR3 sequence: CASRGDRGQPQHF. Here the CDR3 DNA reads TGTGCCAGCAGGGGGGACAGGGGGCAGCCCCAGCATTTT.

This clone was seen a single time. The chain has TRBV5-5 and TRBJ2-7, with TRBD1 matching over 7 bases. The CDR3 spans 14 residues. Germline values: CDR1 SGHKS, CDR2 YYEKEE (reference sequence). Unmatched junction bases numbered 4, after V lost 1 base and J lost 3 bases. The CDR3 DNA reads TGTGCCAGCAGCTTGCAGGGGGTCAACTACGAGCAGTACTTC. Encoded protein: CASSLQGVNYEQYF.

The V call is TRBV30, the J call TRBJ2-7; TRBD1 is a possible D gene (6 bases). The germline V gene has CDR1 GTSNPN and CDR2 SVGIG (reference sequence). There are 13 residues in the CDR3. Trimming removed 2 bases from V and 5 bases from J, with 13 bases in between. As DNA, the CDR3 is TGTGCCTGGAGTCCCCAGGGGCGAAACGAGCAGTACTTC. This gives the protein CAWSPQGRNEQYF. Using reference TRBV30 and TRBJ2-7 for the parts outside the CDR3, the full variable domain is SQTIHQWPATLVQPVGSPLSLECTVEGTSNPNLYWYRQAAGRGLQLLFYSVGIGQISSEVPQNLSASRPQDRQFILSSKKLLLSDSGFYLCAWSPQGRNEQYFGPGTRLTVT.

The V call is TRBV4-1, the J call TRBJ2-1; 8 bases fit TRBD2. The CDR3 extends over 16 amino acids. In germline, CDR1 is MGHRA, CDR2 YSYEKL. J lost 3 bases, V lost 2 bases, and 6 bases had no gene match. DNA of the CDR3: TGCGCCAGCAGCCAAAGAGCGGGAGCTGTCTACAATGAGCAGTTCTTC. Amino acids: CASSQRAGAVYNEQFF.

This chain joins TRBV4-1 and TRBJ2-3, with TRBD2 matching 15 bases. Germline trimming cut 3 bases from V and 4 bases from J; bases unmatched to any gene: 2. The CDR3 extends over 16 amino acids. The germline V gene has CDR1 MGHRA and CDR2 YSYEKL. The CDR3 DNA reads as TGCGCCAGCAGCCACGGACTAGCGGGGGGGTCAGATACGCAGTATTTT. As protein: CASSHGLAGGSDTQYF.

CDR3 loop: CASSQTDRVGTEAFF. CDR3 sequence (DNA): TGCGCCAGCAGCCAGACGGACAGGGTTGGCACTGAAGCTTTCTTT. This chain connects TRBV4-1 to TRBJ1-1; TRBD1 matches 8 bases. Germline CDR1 and CDR2: MGHRA and YSYEKL. The CDR3 is made up of 15 amino acids. Trimming removed 3 bases from V and 4 bases from J; junction bases left unmatched: 7.

The chain has TRBV6-5 and TRBJ1-1, with TRBD1 as a possible D gene (6 bases). Germline V gene lookup returns CDR1 MNHEY and CDR2 SVGAGI. This CDR3 spans 14 amino acids. The V end lost 8 bases, the J end lost 7 bases, and 20 bases lay between the germline ends. The CDR3 DNA follows: TGTGCCAGCGGGGGGGGGCATAGAGAGAGTGAAGCTTTCTTT. This sequence encodes CASGGGHRESEAFF.

The chain carries TRBV6-4 and TRBJ1-5, with a possible D match to TRBD1 (6 bases). Trimming shortened V by 3 bases and J by 4 bases, and 16 bases separated the two germline ends. The CDR3 consists of 16 residues. Per the germline V gene, CDR1 is MRHNA and CDR2 is SNTAGT. DNA for the CDR3: TGTGCCAGCAGTGAGAAGCCCGGACAGAGAAATCAGCCCCAGCATTTT. Translating gives CASSEKPGQRNQPQHF.

This clone occurred a few times. The V call is TRBV15, the J call TRBJ1-2; D uncertain. The CDR3 spans 16 residues. Germline CDR1 is LNHNV and CDR2 is YYDKDF (reference sequence). V lost 0 bases to trimming and J lost 4 bases, with 15 bases between them. The CDR3 loop reads CATSREHSPSFYGYTF. DNA of the CDR3: TGTGCCACCAGCAGAGAACACAGCCCCAGTTTCTATGGCTACACCTTC.

The chain employs TRBV6-2 or TRBV6-3 and TRBJ1-1; perhaps TRBD1 as D (6 bases). The V gene's germline CDR1 is MNHEY and CDR2 SVGEGT. The V gene lost 0 bases and the J gene lost 5 bases, with 10 bases spanning the gap. The CDR3 consists of 14 residues. The CDR3 here is CASSYSAGVTEAFF. The CDR3 DNA is TGTGCCAGCAGTTACTCGGCAGGGGTTACTGAAGCTTTCTTT.

This chain uses TRBV12-3 or TRBV12-4 with TRBJ1-1; D is possibly TRBD1 (5 bases). CDR3 size: 12 residues. V was shortened by 1 base and J by 7 bases, with 7 bases between the two germline ends. In DNA form, the CDR3 reads TGTGCCAGCAGTTTAGGTGACAGTGAAGCTTTCTTT. Its protein is CASSLGDSEAFF.

This chain links TRBV10-3 with TRBJ2-1, with 11 bases identical to TRBD1. The CDR3 is 15 amino acids. Germline V CDR1 and CDR2: ENHRY, SYGVKD. With V trimmed by 3 bases and J by 6 bases, 4 bases remained unmatched. The CDR3 nucleotides read TGTGCCATCAGTGACGGACAGGGGGCTTTCAATGAGCAGTTCTTC. This sequence encodes CAISDGQGAFNEQFF.

The chain couples TRBV28 to TRBJ2-3; TRBD2 agrees at 11 bases. Germline V gene sequence: CDR1 MDHEN, CDR2 SYDVKM. The CDR3 loop spans 20 amino acids. V trimming: 3 bases; J trimming: 0 bases; junction bases outside the gene matches: 14. CDR3 bases: TGTGCCAGCAGTTTCTCCTGGACTAGCGGGTCTAGTACGAGCACAGATACGCAGTATTTT. Translation: CASSFSWTSGSSTSTDTQYF.

This clone was counted a single time. This rearrangement joins TRBV6-6 to TRBJ1-5; 10 bases agree with TRBD1. V was clipped by 6 bases and J by 3 bases; unmatched bases: 5. Germline V gives CDR1 MNHNY, CDR2 SVGAGI (reference sequence). The CDR3 is 15 residues long. The CDR3 DNA sequence: TGTGCCAGCAGGGGACAGGGGATTGTCAATCAGCCCCAGCATTTT. This codes for CASRGQGIVNQPQHF.

The genes are TRBV3-1 (or the pseudogene TRBV3-2) and TRBJ2-1; maybe TRBD2 (6 bases). Trimming pared 5 bases from V and 6 bases from J, leaving 14 bases between. Germline CDR1 is LGHDT and CDR2 is YNNKEL (reference sequence). This CDR3 has 14 residues. CDR3 nucleotides: TGTGCCAGCAGCGACGGGACTTTCGTCAATGAGCAGTTCTTC. Its translation: CASSDGTFVNEQFF.

This clone has a handful of counts. This chain connects TRBV5-1 to TRBJ2-6, with D unclear. The CDR3 contains 16 residues. Per germline, CDR1 SGHRS and CDR2 YFSETQ. V dropped 0 bases and J dropped 4 bases, with 11 bases sitting between them. The CDR3, as DNA: TGCGCCAGCAGCTTGGTGGAACAAGCGGGGGCCAACGTCCTGACTTTC. Amino acid sequence: CASSLVEQAGANVLTF.

J is TRBJ1-5 and V is TRBV28; the D gene is possibly TRBD1 (5 bases). The CDR3 is 15 residues long. Trimming removed 7 bases at V and 1 base at J, with 14 bases between. Germline-derived CDR1 and CDR2 are MDHEN and SYDVKM. The CDR3 DNA sequence: TGTGCCAGCACCCGGGGAGGGGCCAGCAATCAGCCCCAGCATTTT. It specifies CASTRGGASNQPQHF.

The rearrangement links TRBV5-5 to TRBJ1-6; no definite D call. This CDR3 spans 17 amino acids. Germline V gene lookup returns CDR1 SGHKS and CDR2 YYEKEE (reference sequence). The germline V and J ends were trimmed by 0 bases and 0 bases, with 10 bases remaining between them. The CDR3 nucleotides read TGTGCCAGCAGCTTGGGAGCCGGACTCTCCTATAATTCACCCCTCCACTTT. Its translation is CASSLGAGLSYNSPLHF.

The chain uses TRBV27 and TRBJ1-2; 9 nucleotides agree with TRBD1. CDR3 length: 18 residues. With V trimmed by 5 bases and J by 5 bases, 18 bases remained unmatched. CDR1 is MNHEY and CDR2 is SMNVEV in the germline V gene (reference sequence). CDR3 sequence reads: CASSPAYRGQAGGYGYTF. Written as DNA, the CDR3 is TGTGCCAGCAGTCCCGCCTACAGGGGGCAGGCCGGAGGGTATGGCTACACCTTC.

V and J are TRBV4-1 and TRBJ2-7; D is possibly TRBD2 (5 bases). The CDR3 is 14 residues long. V was cut by 2 bases and J by 3 bases, with 11 bases left in between. Per the germline V gene, CDR1 is MGHRA and CDR2 is YSYEKL. The chain's CDR3 is CASSQPGKDYEQYF. In DNA, the CDR3 is TGCGCCAGCAGCCAACCCGGGAAAGACTACGAGCAGTACTTC.

V and J are TRBV28 and TRBJ2-7; the match to TRBD1 covers 9 bases. Trimming took 2 bases from V and 3 from J; bases not matched to a gene: 26. Germline V gene lookup returns CDR1 MDHEN and CDR2 SYDVKM. This CDR3 is 22 amino acids long. The CDR3 coding sequence is TGTGCCAGCAGTTTAATAGGAAAACCGACAGACCCGGACAGGGGTATTGTCTACGAGCAGTACTTC. It codes for CASSLIGKPTDPDRGIVYEQYF.

Only one count was recorded for this clone. The chain is built from TRBV10-2 and TRBJ2-5; D gene uncertain. CDR1 and CDR2 from the germline V gene are WSHSY and SAAADI. This CDR3 is 11 amino acids long. V was cut by 3 bases and J by 4 bases, with 3 bases left in between. Here the CDR3 reads CASSDGETQYF. DNA of the CDR3: TGCGCCAGCAGTGACGGAGAGACCCAGTACTTC.

The J gene is TRBJ2-5, the V gene TRBV11-2; TRBD2 matches at 15 bases. V shed 5 bases and J 7 bases; nucleotides not matched to a gene: 8. Germline assignment: CDR1 SGHAT and CDR2 FQNNGV. This CDR3 region has 16 residues. The DNA of the CDR3 is TGTGCCAGCAGCCACATAGGACTAGCGGGAGGGGCGACCCAGTACTTC. It translates to CASSHIGLAGGATQYF.